The present T cell receptor (beta chain) was sequenced within a study of blood T cell repertoires in COVID-19. Turning to the study itself: Samples taken during acute and convalescent COVID-19 were collected in the United States, Italy and Spain. PBMCs, B-cell-depleted T cells, or T cells provided the cDNA or gDNA that made up the material.

In the original analysis: Reference gene primer amplification gave nucleated cell count estimates. TCRdb's copy holds only in-frame clones and misses some; the assay was immunoSEQ multiplex PCR. V and J calls and clone size are those listed in that table; D and trimming were worked out from the DNA. In the table there are about 120,000 clones, around 68% of which are singletons. Germline CDR1 reads SGHNT; CDR2 reads YYREEE (reference sequence). The CDR3 has 17 residues. Trimming took 4 bases from V and 0 from J, leaving 18 bases between them. The chain links TRBV5-4 to TRBJ2-3; possibly TRBD1 for D (7 bases). The receptor was derived from a woman aged 55 to 70 with acute or convalescent COVID-19. Material for sequencing was peripheral blood. CDR3 DNA sequence: TGTGCCAGCAGCCCCCGAGGGGGCGGGGAGAGCACAGATACGCAGTATTTT. Protein: CASSPRGGGESTDTQYF. Complete variable domain (other parts from reference TRBV5-4 and TRBJ2-3): ETGVTQSPTHLIKTRGQQVTLRCSSQSGHNTVSWYQQALGQGPQFIFQYYREEENGRGNFPPRFSGLQFPNYSSELNVNALELDDSALYLCASSPRGGGESTDTQYFGPGTRLTVL.